These 27 T cell receptor beta chains share one sample of origin, sequenced in a study of blood T cell repertoires in COVID-19. Sequenced by immunoSEQ multiplex PCR; TCRdb stores in-frame clones only, minus some. The sample carries 10,000 to 15,000 clones, 78% recorded once. Sequenced input: peripheral blood. These receptors came from a human donor in a cohort sampled during active COVID-19.

The chain combines TRBV25-1 with TRBJ1-1; maybe TRBD1 (5 bases). V lost 7 bases and J lost 0, with 15 bases in between. Germline CDR1 reads MGHDK; CDR2 reads SYGVNS. The CDR3 loop spans 15 amino acids. The chain's CDR3 is CASTRSGGLNTEAFF. CDR3 sequence (DNA): TGTGCCAGCACCCGATCGGGGGGGTTGAACACTGAAGCTTTCTTT.

This clone was seen only a few times. The chain has TRBV6-5 and TRBJ2-2; D ambiguous. With 6 bases removed from V and 3 bases from J, the gap between germline ends came to 11 bases. Germline loops: CDR1 MNHEY, CDR2 SVGAGI. CDR3 length: 14 amino acids. As DNA, the CDR3 is TGTGCCAGCAGCGAGATCCAGGACACCGGGGAGCTGTTTTTT. It translates to CASSEIQDTGELFF.

The rearrangement links TRBV4-2 to TRBJ2-5, with a possible D match to TRBD1 (6 bases). Germline loops: CDR1 LGHNA, CDR2 YNFKEQ. The CDR3 has 15 residues. Trimming took 0 bases from V and 3 from J, leaving 11 bases between them. This chain's CDR3 is CASSQELAGEETQYF. The CDR3 bases are TGTGCCAGCAGCCAAGAACTGGCAGGGGAAGAGACCCAGTACTTC.

The chain combines TRBV19 with TRBJ1-3, with TRBD1 identical over 7 bases. CDR3 length equals 15 residues. The trim removed 4 bases at V and 2 bases at J, leaving 5 bases unmatched. From germline, CDR1 is LNHDA and CDR2 SQIVND (reference sequence). The CDR3 DNA follows: TGTGCCAGTAGTACCTTGACAGGGACTGGAAACACCATATATTTT. It codes for CASSTLTGTGNTIYF.

This chain connects TRBV7-9 to TRBJ1-3; D call uncertain. Trimming stripped 3 bases from V and 8 bases from J, with 11 bases between. This CDR3 has 13 amino acids. The germline V gene has CDR1 SEHNR and CDR2 FQNEAQ (reference sequence). CDR3 nucleotide sequence: TGTGCCAGCAGCTTCCTTTCGGTGGACACCATATATTTT. Residues: CASSFLSVDTIYF.

The chain joins TRBV7-2 to TRBJ2-2, with TRBD1 matching 8 bases. After removal of 3 bases from V and 7 bases from J, the junction contained 7 bases not matched to a gene. This CDR3 spans 15 amino acids. CDR1 is SGHTA, CDR2 FQGNSA, per germline. The CDR3 DNA is TGTGCCAGCAGCTTTTTGAGACAGGGGCGCGGGGAGCTGTTTTTT. Amino acid sequence: CASSFLRQGRGELFF.

As DNA, the CDR3 is TGCGCCAGCAGCCTGGGCGGCCAGAATCAGCCCCAGCATTTT. Amino acids: CASSLGGQNQPQHF. The genes are TRBV5-1 and TRBJ1-5; D is unclear. Trimming removed 4 bases from V and 4 bases from J, with 12 bases in between. CDR3 size: 14 residues. Germline V lookup: CDR1 SGHRS, CDR2 YFSETQ.

The rearrangement links TRBV5-1 to TRBJ1-1, with 8 positions matching TRBD1. CDR1 and CDR2 from the germline V gene are SGHRS and YFSETQ. The CDR3 is 16 residues long. J was trimmed by 2 bases and V by 2 bases; bases with no gene match: 8. CDR3 nucleotides: TGCGCCAGCAGCTTCCAGGGGGCTGACCTCAACACTGAAGCTTTCTTT. It translates to CASSFQGADLNTEAFF.

This rearrangement joins TRBV7-2 to TRBJ1-2; 7 bases fit TRBD1. The CDR3 consists of 15 residues. J lost 8 bases, V lost 4 bases, and 13 bases had no gene match. The germline CDR1 and CDR2 sequences are SGHTA and FQGNSA. CDR3 sequence reads: CASSSISGGRAGYTF. The CDR3 nucleotides are TGTGCCAGCAGCTCCATATCAGGGGGTCGAGCGGGCTACACCTTC. The complete variable domain, with remaining parts taken from reference TRBV7-2 and TRBJ1-2, reads GAGVSQSPSNKVTEKGKDVELRCDPISGHTALYWYRQSLGQGLEFLIYFQGNSAPDKSGLPSDRFSAERTGGSVSTLTIQRTQQEDSAVYLCASSSISGGRAGYTFGSGTRLTVV.

The table lists this clone with a few counts. The CDR3: CASSLRTSPYNEQFF. For the CDR3, the DNA is TGTGCCAGCAGCTTACGGACAAGTCCCTACAATGAGCAGTTCTTC. This chain connects TRBV7-8 to TRBJ2-1; weak D call: TRBD1 (5 bases). This CDR3 contains 15 residues. The germline V and J ends were trimmed by 2 bases and 2 bases, with 10 bases remaining between them. The V gene's germline CDR1 is SGHVS and CDR2 FQNEAQ. The complete variable domain, with remaining parts taken from reference TRBV7-8 and TRBJ2-1, reads GAGVSQSPRYKVAKRGQDVALRCDPISGHVSLFWYQQALGQGPEFLTYFQNEAQLDKSGLPSDRFFAERPEGSVSTLKIQRTQQEDSAVYLCASSLRTSPYNEQFFGPGTRLTVL.

This chain uses TRBV19 with TRBJ2-7; D uncertain. This CDR3 contains 11 residues. Trimming stripped 8 bases from V and 3 bases from J, with 8 bases between. Germline CDR1 is LNHDA and CDR2 is SQIVND (reference sequence). CDR3 coding DNA: TGTGCCAGTCAGGTCGGCTACGAGCAGTACTTC. This encodes CASQVGYEQYF.

In its sample, this clone was seen a few times. V usage is TRBV7-9 and J usage is TRBJ2-3; D might be TRBD2 (6 bases). The V end lost 5 bases, the J end lost 5 bases, and 14 bases lay between the germline ends. The CDR3 is made up of 14 amino acids. The germline CDR1 and CDR2 sequences are SEHNR and FQNEAQ (reference sequence). The chain's CDR3 is CASSNRRGRDTQYF. The CDR3 DNA sequence: TGTGCCAGCAGCAACCGTCGGGGGAGAGATACGCAGTATTTT. Based on the CDR3 plus reference TRBV7-9 and TRBJ2-3, the full variable domain is DTGVSQNPRHKITKRGQNVTFRCDPISEHNRLYWYRQTLGQGPEFLTYFQNEAQLEKSRLLSDRFSAERPKGSFSTLEIQRTEQGDSAMYLCASSNRRGRDTQYFGPGTRLTVL.

This rearrangement joins TRBV2 to TRBJ1-2, with D perhaps matching TRBD1 (6 bases). Trimming removed 3 bases from V and 5 bases from J, with 16 bases in between. Germline V lookup: CDR1 SNHLY, CDR2 FYNNEI. This CDR3 has 15 residues. CDR3 sequence reads: CASSEQGSLGYGYTF. CDR3 nucleotide sequence: TGTGCCAGCAGTGAGCAGGGGAGTCTCGGTTATGGCTACACCTTC.

This clone counts as medium-sized (0.01 to 0.1%). The chain joins TRBV15 to TRBJ2-2; unclear D gene. In germline, CDR1 is LNHNV, CDR2 YYDKDF (reference sequence). This CDR3 spans 13 amino acids. The CDR3, as DNA: TGTGCTTTAGCAGACTTGAACACCGGGGAGCTGTTTTTT. Translated: CALADLNTGELFF.

V is TRBV18 and J is TRBJ1-1, with a weak D call TRBD1 (6 bases). This CDR3 comprises 16 residues. Germline V gene sequence: CDR1 KGHSH, CDR2 LQKENI. The V end lost 3 bases, the J end lost 0 bases, and 14 bases lay between the germline ends. The CDR3 loop is CASSPLATGMNTEAFF. DNA for the CDR3: TGTGCCAGCTCACCGCTTGCAACAGGGATGAACACTGAAGCTTTCTTT.

This clone was seen more than once but under ten times. V and J are TRBV6-6 and TRBJ1-1, with D perhaps matching TRBD1 (5 bases). V gave up 11 bases and J gave up 11 bases, with 24 bases separating them. The CDR3 has 13 residues. Germline CDR1 and CDR2: MNHNY and SVGAGI (reference sequence). The CDR3 loop reads CASQVKGSQKAFF. CDR3 bases: TGTGCCTCTCAAGTCAAGGGGTCCCAAAAGGCTTTCTTT.

This chain links TRBV28 with TRBJ2-5; D is unclear. With 4 bases removed from V and 1 base from J, the gap between germline ends came to 7 bases. Germline CDR1 reads MDHEN; CDR2 reads SYDVKM. The CDR3 sequence is 13 residues long. The CDR3 sequence is CASSYGAQETQYF. The CDR3 coding sequence is TGTGCCAGCAGTTACGGAGCCCAAGAGACCCAGTACTTC.

The genes are TRBV3-1 (or the pseudogene TRBV3-2) and TRBJ2-1, with D possibly matching TRBD1 (5 bases). The CDR3 consists of 12 residues. Germline CDR1 is LGHDT and CDR2 is YNNKEL (reference sequence). V lost 4 bases, J lost 9 bases, and 10 bases lay in between. The CDR3 DNA reads as TGTGCCAGCAGCCCCCAGGGAACTGAGCAGTTCTTC. Amino acids: CASSPQGTEQFF.

The gene calls are TRBV5-1 and TRBJ2-3, with D uncertain. CDR1 and CDR2 (germline): SGHRS, YFSETQ. V was shortened by 0 bases and J by 2 bases, with 7 bases between the two germline ends. This CDR3 region has 14 residues. The CDR3 nucleotides are TGCGCCAGCAGCTTGGGACATGCCACAGATACGCAGTATTTT. Translated, it gives CASSLGHATDTQYF.

The chain employs TRBV7-8 and TRBJ2-7; D remains ambiguous. The V end lost 3 bases, the J end lost 0 bases, and 9 bases lay between the germline ends. The CDR3 consists of 14 residues. Germline assignment: CDR1 SGHVS and CDR2 FQNEAQ. This CDR3 reads CASSFQLSSYEQYF. CDR3 nucleotides: TGTGCCAGCAGCTTCCAACTGTCCTCCTACGAGCAGTACTTC.

This chain connects TRBV28 to TRBJ1-2; D not resolved. The germline V gene encodes CDR1 MDHEN and CDR2 SYDVKM. Trimming took off 8 bases at V and 8 bases at J, with 12 bases between the two ends. The length of the CDR3 is 11 residues. CDR3 sequence reads: CASSSAGGYTF. The CDR3 DNA follows: TGTGCCAGCTCCAGCGCTGGGGGCTACACCTTC.

The gene calls are TRBV6-5 and TRBJ2-2, with 8 bases identical to TRBD1. The CDR3 sequence is 15 residues long. Trimming cost V 5 bases and J 4 bases; bases outside gene matches: 6. The germline gives CDR1 MNHEY, CDR2 SVGAGI. The CDR3 bases are TGTGCCAGCAGTACCTCTACAGGGGGCACCGGGGAGCTGTTTTTT. Protein product: CASSTSTGGTGELFF.

CDR3 protein: CATSIGQGASGYTF. The CDR3 DNA is TGTGCCACCAGCATCGGACAGGGGGCTTCTGGCTACACCTTC. The chain carries TRBV15 and TRBJ1-2; 11 positions agree with TRBD1. CDR1 and CDR2 (germline): LNHNV, YYDKDF (reference sequence). The CDR3 has 14 residues. The V gene end was trimmed by 4 bases and the J gene end by 7 bases; junction bases not matched to a gene: 5. The full variable domain, in which reference TRBV15 and TRBJ1-2 provide the parts outside the CDR3, is DAMVIQNPRYQVTQFGKPVTLSCSQTLNHNVMYWYQQKSSQAPKLLFHYYDKDFNNEADTPDNFQSRRPNTSFCFLDIRSPGLGDTAMYLCATSIGQGASGYTFGSGTRLTVV.

The chain uses TRBV5-1 and TRBJ1-5; the match to TRBD1 covers 11 bases. CDR1 and CDR2 (germline): SGHRS, YFSETQ. The V segment lost 4 bases and the J segment 0 bases; nucleotides outside the gene matches: 3. The CDR3 contains 16 residues. CDR3 in amino acids: CASSPGQGASNQPQHF. The CDR3 DNA reads as TGCGCCAGCAGCCCAGGACAGGGGGCTAGCAATCAGCCCCAGCATTTT.

V gene TRBV3-1 (or the pseudogene TRBV3-2) combines with J gene TRBJ2-2, with TRBD1 matching 9 bases. The CDR3 has 15 amino acids. V lost 4 bases, J lost 6 bases, and 6 bases stayed unmatched. The germline V gene has CDR1 LGHDT and CDR2 YNNKEL (reference sequence). The CDR3 DNA reads as TGTGCCAGCAGCCCCCGGGACAGGGCCTCCGGGGAGCTGTTTTTT. It specifies CASSPRDRASGELFF.

J is TRBJ2-7 and V is TRBV7-2, with TRBD1 as a possible D gene (6 bases). V was pared by 1 base and J by 2 bases, with 12 bases between. Germline-derived CDR1 and CDR2 are SGHTA and FQGNSA. This CDR3 region has 15 residues. The CDR3 sequence: CASSLGRTAAYEQYF. The CDR3 DNA reads as TGTGCCAGCAGCTTAGGAAGGACAGCTGCCTACGAGCAGTACTTC.

J is TRBJ2-1 and V is TRBV30, with D hard to call. CDR3 length equals 13 residues. In germline, CDR1 is GTSNPN, CDR2 SVGIG (reference sequence). Trimming took off 4 bases at V and 3 bases at J, with 10 bases between the two ends. CDR3: CAWTFNIYNEQFF. For the CDR3, the DNA is TGTGCCTGGACCTTTAACATCTACAATGAGCAGTTCTTC.